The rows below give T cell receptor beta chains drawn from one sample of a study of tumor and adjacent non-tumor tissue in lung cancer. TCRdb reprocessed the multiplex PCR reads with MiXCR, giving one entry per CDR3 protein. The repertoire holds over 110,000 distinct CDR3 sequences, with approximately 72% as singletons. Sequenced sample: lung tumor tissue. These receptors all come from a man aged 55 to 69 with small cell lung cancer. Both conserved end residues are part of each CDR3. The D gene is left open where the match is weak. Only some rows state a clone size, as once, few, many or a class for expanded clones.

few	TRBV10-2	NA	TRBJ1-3	CASSGGQGSGGNTIYF	TGCGCCAGCAGTGGCGGCCAGGGGTCGGGAGGAAACACCATATATTTT
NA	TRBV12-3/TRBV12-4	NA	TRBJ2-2	CASSPEGARELFF	TGTGCCAGCAGTCCGGAGGGGGCCCGGGAGCTGTTTTTT
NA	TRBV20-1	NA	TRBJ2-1	CIARDGWRALDIEQFF	TGCATTGCTAGAGATGGGTGGAGGGCTCTCGACATTGAGCAGTTTTTC
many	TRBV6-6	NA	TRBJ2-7	CASSPSRNRPYEQYF	TGTGCCAGCAGTCCCTCCAGGAACCGGCCCTACGAGCAGTACTTC
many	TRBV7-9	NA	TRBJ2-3	CASSLEFLGATQYF	TGTGCCAGCAGCTTAGAATTTCTAGGAGCAACGCAGTATTTT
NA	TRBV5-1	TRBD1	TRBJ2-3	CASSLITGEHTQYF	TGCGCCAGCAGCTTGATCACAGGGGAACATACGCAGTATTTT
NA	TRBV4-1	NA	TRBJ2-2	CASSSRGAYAGELFF	TGCGCCAGCAGCAGCAGGGGAGCCTATGCCGGGGAGCTGTTTTTT
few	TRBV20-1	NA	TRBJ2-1	CSASLHEQFF	TGCAGTGCTAGTTTACATGAGCAGTTCTTC
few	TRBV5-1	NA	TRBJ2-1	CASREDYNEQFF	TGCGCCAGCAGAGAGGACTACAATGAGCAGTTCTTC
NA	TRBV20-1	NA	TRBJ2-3	CSAKKTVTSTDTQYF	TGCAGTGCTAAGAAGACAGTTACTAGCACAGATACGCAGTATTTT
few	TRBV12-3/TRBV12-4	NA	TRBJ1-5	CASRDGNQPQHF	TGTGCCAGCAGGGACGGTAATCAGCCCCAGCATTTT
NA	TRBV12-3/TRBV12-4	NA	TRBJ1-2	CASSFAARGRSDYTF	TGTGCCAGCAGTTTCGCGGCGAGGGGACGATCGGACTACACCTTC
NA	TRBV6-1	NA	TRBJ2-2	CASSEAVVGELFF	TGTGCCAGCAGTGAAGCCGTAGTGGGGGAGCTGTTTTTT
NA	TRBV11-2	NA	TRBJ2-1	CANSLGQNNEEFF	TGTGCCAACAGCTTAGGACAGAACAATGAGGAATTCTTC
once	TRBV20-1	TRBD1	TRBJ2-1	CSAADRQGTSNEQSF	TGCAGTGCGGCGGACAGACAGGGGACCTCCAATGAGCAGTCCTTC
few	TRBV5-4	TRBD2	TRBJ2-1	CASGGEGKGKNEQFF	TGTGCCAGCGGGGGGGAGGGTAAGGGGAAGAATGAGCAGTTCTTC
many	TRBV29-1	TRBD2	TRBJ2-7	CSVALGLATGEQYF	TGCAGCGTTGCTCTAGGACTAGCGACGGGCGAGCAGTACTTC
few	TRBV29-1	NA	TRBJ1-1	CSVEAGREGAEAFF	TGCAGCGTTGAAGCTGGCAGGGAGGGCGCTGAAGCTTTCTTT
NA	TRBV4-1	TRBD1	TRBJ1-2	CASSQIPVGTGYGYTF	TGCGCCAGCAGCCAAATTCCCGTTGGGACAGGGTATGGCTACACCTTC
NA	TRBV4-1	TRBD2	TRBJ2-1	CASSQGTSGFYNEQFF	TGCGCCAGCAGCCAAGGGACTAGCGGTTTCTACAATGAGCAGTTCTTC
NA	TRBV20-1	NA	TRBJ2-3	CSASFGCWSTDMQYF	TGCAGTGCTAGTTTCGGGTGTTGGAGCACAGATATGCAGTATTTT
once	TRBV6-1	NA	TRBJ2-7	CASSEGWWEQYF	TGTGCCAGCAGTGAAGGGTGGTGGGAGCAGTACTTC
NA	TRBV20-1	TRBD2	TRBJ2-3	CSAKALAGPTDTRYF	TGCAGTGCAAAGGCTCTAGCGGGCCCCACAGATACGCGGTATTTT